The 4 T cell receptor beta chains given below trace back to one sample, sequenced in a study of blood T cell repertoires in COVID-19. The assay was immunoSEQ multiplex PCR, and TCRdb's table has in-frame clones only and misses some. This table holds approximately 150,000 clones, around 80% found once. Sample: peripheral blood. The receptors here all came from a woman between 45 and 60 years old in a cohort sampled during active or convalescent COVID-19.

V gene TRBV3-1 (or the pseudogene TRBV3-2) combines with J gene TRBJ1-1; 8 positions match TRBD1. In germline, CDR1 is LGHDT, CDR2 YNNKEL (reference sequence). The trim removed 0 bases at V and 8 bases at J, leaving 5 bases unmatched. The CDR3 length is 14 residues. DNA of the CDR3: TGTGCCAGCAGCCAAGACCTACAGGGGGAGGAAGCTTTCTTT. Encoded protein: CASSQDLQGEEAFF.

The V call is TRBV7-8, the J call TRBJ1-4; no clear D. The CDR3 length is 15 residues. V gave up 5 bases and J gave up 1 base, with 11 bases separating them. The germline CDR1 and CDR2 sequences are SGHVS and FQNEAQ. The CDR3 coding sequence is TGTGCCAGCAGCCGCCTTCGGGTAACTAATGAAAAACTGTTTTTT. This translates into CASSRLRVTNEKLFF.

This rearrangement joins TRBV7-2 to TRBJ1-2; D is unresolved. Trimming cost V 5 bases and J 2 bases, with 21 bases left between them. The V gene's germline CDR1 is SGHTA and CDR2 FQGNSA. CDR3 size: 17 residues. The CDR3 coding sequence is TGTGCCAGCAGCCCGGGTGTCCCTGTTGGTGGAAACTATGGCTACACCTTC. Encoded protein: CASSPGVPVGGNYGYTF.

The V call is TRBV4-2, the J call TRBJ1-6; D is uncertain. The V end lost 0 bases, the J end lost 5 bases, and 11 bases lay between the germline ends. CDR3 length: 16 amino acids. CDR1 and CDR2 from the germline V gene are LGHNA and YNFKEQ. CDR3 region: CASSQDAGRNNSPLHF. In DNA form, the CDR3 reads TGTGCCAGCAGCCAAGATGCGGGCAGGAATAATTCACCCCTCCACTTT.